Detailed here is one T cell receptor beta chain. Its specificity is not known. Indicated time point: patch test 1, 2 weeks after DPC sensitization. As for treatment: therapeutic diphenylcyclopropenone sensitization with weekly scalp DPC. This specimen belongs to a study of human T cells and chemical hapten exposure. On the study more broadly: Diphenylcyclopropenone, dosed weekly to the scalp, was given to patients throughout the roughly 25-week study.

Trimming stripped 0 bases from V and 1 base from J, with 18 bases between. Germline loops: CDR1 LGHNA, CDR2 YNFKEQ. This CDR3 is 18 amino acids long. TCRdb reanalysed the RACE reads using MiXCR and keeps one entry per CDR3 protein. The table lists about 110,000 distinct CDR3 sequences, 11% of them singletons, with approximately 3.5% in the top ten. Whole-study findings and limits: PT1 expanded TCR counts and patch test score correlated positively. With regard to DPC sensitization, TCRs above 1 in 1000 frequency did not change. Donors had alopecia, so their immune response may differ from healthy people's.

This sequence was found in a woman aged 40 to 49 with alopecia areata. Some clones in this sample may be carry-over from other donors' samples. The source was whole blood, collected in connection with sensitization to the hapten diphenylcyclopropenone (DPC). The rearrangement uses TRBV4-2 and TRBJ2-5, with D possibly being TRBD2 (6 bases). This CDR3 reads CASSQEPSPSGFQETQYF. In nucleotides, the CDR3 is TGTGCCAGCAGCCAAGAACCCTCGCCCAGCGGGTTCCAAGAGACCCAGTACTTC.